The clone carrying this T cell receptor (beta chain) was observed a handful of times. Its target is not known. Doses given second, at about 4 or about 12 weeks, were pooled. This sample was included in a study of T cell responses to AZD1222 COVID-19 vaccine. Overall study results and limits: A rise in Spike-specific TCR breadth and depth followed two AZD1222 doses. Donors were chiefly white British, with a greater number of females, and clonal diversity was perhaps underestimated.

Only in-frame clones appear in the TCRdb table, and some are missing; sequencing was by immunoSEQ multiplex PCR. The sample has fewer than 110,000 clones, about 87% seen once; the top ten hold around 9.6%. The receptor's source is an adult who received the AZD1222 COVID-19 vaccine. The sequences come from peripheral blood, collected 28 days after the second AZD1222 dose.

The CDR3 here is CASRGLGDYEQYF. CDR3 in DNA: TGTGCCAGCAGGGGACTGGGGGACTACGAGCAGTACTTC. This chain uses TRBV7-9 with TRBJ2-7, with D possibly being TRBD2 (6 bases). Trimming took off 6 bases at V and 3 bases at J, with 12 bases between the two ends. The CDR3 spans 13 residues. Germline V gives CDR1 SEHNR, CDR2 FQNEAQ (reference sequence).